Listed here are 2 T cell receptor beta chains from one sample, sequenced in a study of cytomegalovirus exposure and HLA in healthy donors. PCR primers comprised 60 Vbeta and 13 Jbeta primers. Generated by immunoSEQ multiplex PCR, the TCRdb table keeps only in-frame clones and is missing some. The listing contains approximately 110,000 clones. Specimen: PBMCs. These receptor sequences come from a man aged 18 to 35 in good health and CMV-seronegative.

This chain links TRBV18 with TRBJ2-5; the match to TRBD1 covers 8 bases. The J call could be wrong; TRBJ2-7 is a better fit for the DNA end. Germline V lookup: CDR1 KGHSH, CDR2 LQKENI. The CDR3 length is 14 residues. The CDR3 DNA sequence: TGTGCCAGCTCACAGGGACAGGTCTCCTACGAGCAGTACTTC. This gives the protein CASSQGQVSYEQYF.

V usage is TRBV19 and J usage is TRBJ2-3, with 10 nucleotides matching TRBD2. This CDR3 spans 21 amino acids. V lost 3 bases, J lost 0 bases, and 18 bases stayed unmatched. In germline, CDR1 is LNHDA, CDR2 SQIVND (reference sequence). The CDR3: CASSIPRRGLADNPSTDTQYF. Here the CDR3 DNA reads TGTGCCAGTAGTATCCCCCGACGAGGACTAGCGGACAACCCTAGCACAGATACGCAGTATTTT.